The 25 T cell receptor beta chains presented below share a single source sample, sequenced in a study of human T cells and chemical hapten exposure. From the RACE reads, TCRdb called clonotypes with MiXCR, one entry per CDR3 protein. Of roughly 53,000 distinct CDR3 sequences detected, 9% to 10% appear once; the ten largest clones hold roughly 15%. Specified time point: patch test 3, about 24 weeks after DPC sensitization. Treatment reported: therapeutic diphenylcyclopropenone sensitization with weekly scalp DPC. The sample was whole blood, taken in connection with sensitization to the hapten diphenylcyclopropenone (DPC). These receptors all stem from a middle-aged woman with alopecia areata. Some clones in this sample may be carry-over from other donors' samples.

A few counts support this clonotype. The chain joins TRBV4-2 to TRBJ2-3; TRBD2 matches at 11 bases. CDR3 length: 17 amino acids. CDR1 LGHNA and CDR2 YNFKEQ come from the germline V gene. V lost 2 bases, J lost 4 bases, and 8 bases stayed unmatched. The CDR3 loop is CASSQLGLAGLSDTQYF. In nucleotides, the CDR3 is TGTGCCAGCAGCCAATTAGGACTAGCGGGTTTGTCAGATACGCAGTATTTT.

In this sample, this clonotype turned up many times. The chain has TRBV6-2 or TRBV6-3 and TRBJ1-2; D unclear. Trimming took off 2 bases at V and 7 bases at J, with 8 bases between the two ends. Germline CDR1 reads MNHEY; CDR2 reads SVGEGT. This CDR3 spans 12 amino acids. The CDR3 DNA sequence: TGTGCCAGCAGTTACGGTCGAGCTGGCTACACCTTC. It codes for CASSYGRAGYTF.

This clonotype was detected a few times. The gene calls are TRBV6-6 and TRBJ2-3, with D unclear. Per germline, CDR1 MNHNY and CDR2 SVGAGI (reference sequence). The CDR3 consists of 11 residues. V gave up 6 bases and J gave up 3 bases, with 4 bases separating them. Written as DNA, the CDR3 is TGTGCCAGCAGGCGGACAGATACGCAGTATTTT. This sequence encodes CASRRTDTQYF.

This clonotype was observed at least ten times. The chain employs TRBV18 and TRBJ2-5, with 7 bases matching TRBD1. Germline CDR1 KGHSH, CDR2 LQKENI. Trimming removed 0 bases from V and 2 bases from J; junction bases left unmatched: 6. The CDR3 covers 16 residues. The CDR3 reads CASSPPMGQLQETQYF. The CDR3 DNA sequence: TGTGCCAGCTCACCACCGATGGGACAGCTTCAAGAGACCCAGTACTTC.

The sample holds many counts of this clonotype. The chain has TRBV20-1 and TRBJ1-2; maybe TRBD1 (6 bases). The length of the CDR3 is 13 residues. V lost 4 bases, J lost 6 bases, and 15 bases lay in between. Looked up from germline, CDR1 is DFQATT and CDR2 is SNEGSKA (reference sequence). The chain's CDR3 is CSATWQGSDGYTF. CDR3 coding DNA: TGCAGTGCTACGTGGCAGGGGAGCGATGGCTACACCTTC.

This clonotype was picked up a small number of times. V usage is TRBV20-1 and J usage is TRBJ2-3, with 9 bases fitting TRBD2. The CDR3 has 16 amino acids. Per germline, CDR1 DFQATT and CDR2 SNEGSKA (reference sequence). The ends lost 1 base at V and 0 bases at J; junction bases unmatched: 5. CDR3 region: CSARGLADSSTDTQYF. The DNA for the CDR3 is TGCAGTGCTAGAGGACTAGCGGATTCTAGCACAGATACGCAGTATTTT.

This clonotype has just a few counts. The rearrangement joins TRBV7-8 to TRBJ1-5; no clear D gene. Germline CDR1 is SGHVS and CDR2 is FQNEAQ. V was shortened by 5 bases and J by 2 bases, with 13 bases between the two germline ends. The CDR3 runs to 15 residues. The chain's CDR3 is CASSGKGGGNQPQHF. Written as DNA, the CDR3 is TGTGCCAGCAGCGGAAAGGGTGGGGGCAATCAGCCCCAGCATTTT.

This clonotype occurred a few times. The rearrangement uses TRBV11-3 and TRBJ2-3; TRBD1 matches 7 bases. CDR3 length equals 16 residues. V dropped 3 bases and J dropped 0; count of bases not matched to a gene: 6. The V gene's germline CDR1 is SGHNT and CDR2 YENEEA. CDR3 DNA sequence: TGTGCCAGCAGCTTTAGGGGGCGAACTAGCACAGATACGCAGTATTTT. This translates into CASSFRGRTSTDTQYF.

There are many counts of this clonotype. The chain links TRBV7-6 to TRBJ1-1, with D possibly matching TRBD1 (5 bases). The V and J ends lost 2 bases and 7 bases respectively, with 11 bases between them. The CDR3 extends over 13 amino acids. CDR1 and CDR2 (germline): SGHVS, FNYEAQ. As DNA, the CDR3 is TGTGCCAGCAGCTTAAGTGGGGGGAATGAAGCTTTCTTT. Translated: CASSLSGGNEAFF.

This clonotype was seen at least ten times. This chain uses TRBV11-2 with TRBJ1-2; the D is unclear. V gave up 3 bases and J gave up 1 base, with 12 bases separating them. Germline lookup yields CDR1 SGHAT and CDR2 FQNNGV. The CDR3 has 15 residues. The DNA of the CDR3 is TGTGCCAGCAGCTTCAGAGACTCAAATAACTATGGCTACACCTTC. Protein product: CASSFRDSNNYGYTF.

The chain couples TRBV2 to TRBJ2-3; 10 nucleotides match TRBD2. V lost 3 bases and J lost 8; bases outside the gene matches: 8. Germline V gene data show CDR1 as SNHLY and CDR2 as FYNNEI. The CDR3 sequence is 15 residues long. CDR3 bases: TGTGCCAGCAGTGAGACGAGCGGGGGGGTAGCTACGCAGTATTTT. Translated: CASSETSGGVATQYF.

This clonotype was detected ten times or more. The chain recombines TRBV4-1 with TRBJ1-1; 7 bases are a match to TRBD1. Germline CDR1 reads MGHRA; CDR2 reads YSYEKL. The trim removed 1 base at V and 1 base at J, leaving 12 bases unmatched. The CDR3 spans 18 residues. The CDR3 coding sequence is TGCGCCAGCAGCCAAGGGGACAGCCCTGATACTTCGAACACTGAAGCTTTCTTT. Residues: CASSQGDSPDTSNTEAFF.

This clonotype came up many times. The chain employs TRBV11-2 and TRBJ1-1; D remains ambiguous. The germline V gene has CDR1 SGHAT and CDR2 FQNNGV. Trimming removed 5 bases from V and 11 bases from J, with 15 bases in between. The CDR3 contains 12 residues. DNA for the CDR3: TGTGCCAGCAGCGGAGTAAGATCTGTCGCTTTCTTT. Its translation: CASSGVRSVAFF.

The sample holds many counts of this clonotype. The rearrangement links TRBV4-3 to TRBJ2-2; tentatively, D is TRBD2 (7 bases). V was trimmed by 0 bases and J by 8 bases, leaving 13 bases between them. The CDR3 extends over 15 amino acids. The germline V gene encodes CDR1 LGHNA and CDR2 YSLEER. This chain's CDR3 is CASSQDRGGLGELFF. The CDR3 nucleotides read TGCGCCAGCAGCCAAGATAGGGGGGGCCTAGGGGAGCTGTTTTTT.

This clonotype has just a few counts. J is TRBJ2-5 and V is TRBV4-1; possibly TRBD2 for D (6 bases). The CDR3 totals 15 residues. The germline V and J ends were trimmed by 0 bases and 3 bases, with 11 bases remaining between them. In germline, CDR1 is MGHRA, CDR2 YSYEKL. The CDR3 sequence: CASSQDGVAEETQYF. The CDR3 nucleotides read TGCGCCAGCAGCCAAGATGGGGTAGCGGAAGAGACCCAGTACTTC.

Ten or more counts support this clonotype. This rearrangement joins TRBV7-2 to TRBJ2-1, with 10 positions matching TRBD2. Per the germline V gene, CDR1 is SGHTA and CDR2 is FQGNSA. The CDR3 spans 16 residues. With V trimmed by 4 bases and J by 7 bases, 10 bases remained unmatched. CDR3 nucleotide sequence: TGTGCCAGCAGCTCCAGGGGACTAGCGAGGACAAATGAGCAGTTCTTC. Its protein product is CASSSRGLARTNEQFF. Filled out from reference TRBV7-2 and TRBJ2-1, the complete variable domain reads GAGVSQSPSNKVTEKGKDVELRCDPISGHTALYWYRQSLGQGLEFLIYFQGNSAPDKSGLPSDRFSAERTGGSVSTLTIQRTQQEDSAVYLCASSSRGLARTNEQFFGPGTRLTVL.

This clonotype was counted at least ten times. CDR3 in DNA: TGTGCCAGCAGCTCGGGATCGGGACAGGGCCTAAAAGGCTACACCTTC. Amino acids: CASSSGSGQGLKGYTF. This chain uses TRBV13 with TRBJ1-2; 9 nucleotides agree with TRBD1. The CDR3 has 16 residues. V shed 4 bases and J 8 bases; nucleotides not matched to a gene: 14. Per germline, CDR1 PRHDT and CDR2 FYEKMQ (reference sequence).

This clonotype was seen repeatedly, ten times or more. The V gene is TRBV5-6, the J gene TRBJ1-5; D is ambiguous. This CDR3 contains 12 residues. V was cut by 3 bases and J by 7 bases, with 8 bases left in between. Germline CDR1 and CDR2: SGHDT and YYEEEE. CDR3 residues: CASSSLWQPQHF. CDR3 DNA sequence: TGTGCCAGCAGCTCCCTTTGGCAGCCCCAGCATTTT.

The rearrangement joins TRBV5-6 to TRBJ1-1, with a possible D match to TRBD1 (6 bases). The V gene's germline CDR1 is SGHDT and CDR2 YYEEEE. V gave up 0 bases and J gave up 0 bases, with 12 bases separating them. The CDR3 runs to 16 residues. CDR3 sequence (DNA): TGTGCCAGCAGCTTGGGAACAGGGCCGATGAACACTGAAGCTTTCTTT. Translation gives CASSLGTGPMNTEAFF.

This clonotype occurred many times. The chain links TRBV6-2 or TRBV6-3 to TRBJ2-3; 11 nucleotides agree with TRBD2. Germline V gene lookup returns CDR1 MNHEY and CDR2 SVGEGT. Germline trimming cut 6 bases from V and 4 bases from J; bases unmatched to any gene: 9. The CDR3 extends over 16 amino acids. The CDR3 loop is CASSLGVAGGPDTQYF. Here the CDR3 DNA reads TGTGCCAGCAGCCTCGGAGTAGCGGGGGGGCCAGATACGCAGTATTTT.

This clonotype was found many times. The chain uses TRBV6-6 and TRBJ1-1; the match to TRBD1 covers 7 bases. V shed 5 bases and J 3 bases; nucleotides not matched to a gene: 3. Germline V CDR1 and CDR2: MNHNY, SVGAGI (reference sequence). This CDR3 is built from 13 residues. CDR3 in DNA: TGTGCCAGCAGTAGTACAGGGGACACTGAAGCTTTCTTT. This gives the protein CASSSTGDTEAFF.

The V call is TRBV7-2, the J call TRBJ2-1, with 8 bases aligning to TRBD2. The CDR3 sequence is 16 residues long. Per the germline V gene, CDR1 is SGHTA and CDR2 is FQGNSA. The V and J ends lost 5 bases and 1 base, in that order; junction bases with no gene match: 7. This CDR3 is CASSPRRGGSYNEQFF. The CDR3 DNA is TGTGCCAGCAGCCCGCGCCGGGGGGGGTCCTACAATGAGCAGTTCTTC. The full variable domain, with the rest looked up from reference TRBV7-2 and TRBJ2-1, is GAGVSQSPSNKVTEKGKDVELRCDPISGHTALYWYRQSLGQGLEFLIYFQGNSAPDKSGLPSDRFSAERTGGSVSTLTIQRTQQEDSAVYLCASSPRRGGSYNEQFFGPGTRLTVL.

This clonotype was seen a few times. The CDR3 region is CATSDRVDFGQAPLEQYF. CDR3 DNA sequence: TGTGCCACCAGTGATCGAGTTGATTTTGGACAGGCGCCCCTCGAGCAGTACTTC. This rearrangement joins TRBV24-1 to TRBJ2-7, with 7 nucleotides matching TRBD1. With V trimmed by 3 bases and J by 6 bases, 19 bases remained unmatched. Germline assignment: CDR1 KGHDR and CDR2 SFDVKD. The CDR3 has 18 amino acids.

The chain couples TRBV12-3 or TRBV12-4 to TRBJ2-2; weak D call: TRBD2 (5 bases). V was shortened by 11 bases and J by 0 bases, with 10 bases between the two germline ends. The CDR3 is 13 amino acids. CDR3 protein: CADAGSNTGELFF. CDR3 DNA sequence: TGTGCCGACGCGGGTTCGAACACCGGGGAGCTGTTTTTT.

The rearrangement uses TRBV3-1 and TRBJ2-4, with a weak D call TRBD2 (6 bases). The V end was cut by 4 bases, the J end by 0 bases, with 10 bases between. The germline gives CDR1 LGHDT, CDR2 YNNKEL (reference sequence). The CDR3 totals 15 residues. CDR3 amino acids: CASSPQGLAKNIQYF. The CDR3 coding sequence is TGTGCCAGCAGCCCCCAGGGACTAGCCAAAAACATTCAGTACTTC.